These T cell receptor beta chains were read from a single sample in a study of OX40 agonist ivuxolimab in advanced cancers. Produced via immunoSEQ multiplex PCR; TCRdb's table is partial and in-frame only. The repertoire has some 64,000 clones, roughly 83% of them found once; the top ten carry approximately 0.63%. The specimen was CD4+ or CD8+ T cells sorted from blood, collected in a trial of the OX40 agonist ivuxolimab. The receptor set was obtained from an adult with an advanced solid tumor such as melanoma, head and neck, liver or kidney cancer. The CDR3 runs from the conserved cysteine through the conserved F or W. A D gene is named only where the DNA matches it firmly. The listing skips clone size in some rows; elsewhere it reads once, few, many or a size class.

d_call: NA; clone_size: NA; v_call: TRBV5-1; j_call: TRBJ1-2; cdr3_aa: CASSFGGDGYTF; cdr3_nt: TGCGCCAGCAGCTTTGGAGGCGATGGCTACACCTTC
d_call: NA; clone_size: NA; v_call: TRBV2; j_call: TRBJ2-6; cdr3_aa: CASSEREFGANVLTF; cdr3_nt: TGTGCCAGCAGTGAGAGAGAGTTTGGGGCCAACGTCCTGACTTTC
d_call: NA; clone_size: NA; v_call: TRBV30; j_call: TRBJ2-2; cdr3_aa: CAWSADLGTGELFF; cdr3_nt: TGTGCCTGGAGTGCGGACTTAGGGACCGGGGAGCTGTTTTTT
d_call: NA; clone_size: NA; v_call: TRBV7-9; j_call: TRBJ1-1; cdr3_aa: CATEPQGGWTEAFF; cdr3_nt: TGTGCCACAGAACCGCAGGGCGGATGGACTGAAGCTTTCTTT
d_call: TRBD1; clone_size: NA; v_call: TRBV2; j_call: TRBJ1-1; cdr3_aa: CASSEQGGNTEAFF; cdr3_nt: TGTGCCAGCAGTGAACAGGGGGGGAACACTGAAGCTTTCTTT
d_call: TRBD1; clone_size: NA; v_call: TRBV6-5; j_call: TRBJ2-4; cdr3_aa: CASSYFRDRVNIQYF; cdr3_nt: TGTGCCAGCAGTTACTTCCGGGACAGGGTAAACATTCAGTACTTC
d_call: TRBD2; clone_size: NA; v_call: TRBV9; j_call: TRBJ2-7; cdr3_aa: CASSSTPAGGVYEQYF; cdr3_nt: TGTGCCAGCAGCTCCACGCCAGCGGGGGGTGTTTACGAGCAGTACTTC
d_call: NA; clone_size: NA; v_call: TRBV18; j_call: TRBJ1-2; cdr3_aa: CASSPGGYGYTF; cdr3_nt: TGTGCCAGCTCACCCGGGGGGTATGGCTACACCTTC
d_call: TRBD1; clone_size: NA; v_call: TRBV9; j_call: TRBJ1-6; cdr3_aa: CASSAWDSGASTLHF; cdr3_nt: TGTGCCAGCAGCGCGTGGGACAGCGGGGCTAGCACCCTCCACTTT
d_call: NA; clone_size: NA; v_call: TRBV5-4; j_call: TRBJ1-2; cdr3_aa: CASSLKGVDGGYTF; cdr3_nt: TGTGCCAGCAGCTTGAAAGGGGTGGATGGTGGCTACACCTTC
d_call: TRBD1; clone_size: few; v_call: TRBV28; j_call: TRBJ1-2; cdr3_aa: CASLGTAYGYTF; cdr3_nt: TGTGCCAGCCTTGGGACAGCCTATGGCTACACCTTC
d_call: NA; clone_size: NA; v_call: TRBV27; j_call: TRBJ2-5; cdr3_aa: CASSLRAGGRRETQYF; cdr3_nt: TGTGCCAGCAGTTTAAGGGCCGGGGGCAGGAGGGAGACCCAGTACTTC
d_call: NA; clone_size: NA; v_call: TRBV10-3; j_call: TRBJ2-2; cdr3_aa: CAIGYDTGELFF; cdr3_nt: TGTGCCATCGGCTATGACACCGGGGAGCTGTTTTTT
d_call: NA; clone_size: NA; v_call: TRBV19; j_call: TRBJ1-2; cdr3_aa: CASGATENYGYTF; cdr3_nt: TGTGCCAGTGGGGCGACAGAGAACTATGGCTACACCTTC
d_call: NA; clone_size: NA; v_call: TRBV19; j_call: TRBJ1-4; cdr3_aa: CASSISRGINEKLFF; cdr3_nt: TGTGCCAGTAGTATCAGCCGGGGAATTAATGAAAAACTGTTTTTT
d_call: NA; clone_size: NA; v_call: TRBV6-6; j_call: TRBJ1-3; cdr3_aa: CASSYSIGSTGNTIYF; cdr3_nt: TGTGCCAGCAGTTACTCGATCGGGTCGACTGGAAACACCATATATTTT
d_call: TRBD1; clone_size: few; v_call: TRBV27; j_call: TRBJ2-7; cdr3_aa: CASSRKSGTGVYEQYF; cdr3_nt: TGTGCCAGCAGCCGTAAATCCGGGACAGGGGTCTACGAGCAGTACTTC
d_call: NA; clone_size: once; v_call: TRBV5-1; j_call: TRBJ2-1; cdr3_aa: CASSSKGIEQFF; cdr3_nt: TGCGCCAGCAGCTCAAAGGGAATTGAGCAGTTCTTC
d_call: NA; clone_size: once; v_call: TRBV7-9; j_call: TRBJ2-5; cdr3_aa: CASSWGETQYF; cdr3_nt: TGTGCCAGCAGCTGGGGAGAGACCCAGTACTTC
d_call: TRBD1; clone_size: NA; v_call: TRBV2; j_call: TRBJ1-5; cdr3_aa: CASSGWDRGSNQPQHF; cdr3_nt: TGTGCCAGCAGCGGTTGGGACAGGGGTAGCAATCAGCCCCAGCATTTT
d_call: TRBD1; clone_size: few; v_call: TRBV30; j_call: TRBJ1-1; cdr3_aa: CACGRGGTEAFF; cdr3_nt: TGTGCCTGCGGCAGGGGGGGCACTGAAGCTTTCTTT
d_call: TRBD1; clone_size: few; v_call: TRBV16; j_call: TRBJ1-2; cdr3_aa: CASSQYPGGYGYTF; cdr3_nt: TGTGCCAGCAGCCAGTATCCAGGGGGGTACGGCTACACCTTC
d_call: NA; clone_size: NA; v_call: TRBV29-1; j_call: TRBJ2-5; cdr3_aa: CSVEDLTETQYF; cdr3_nt: TGCAGCGTTGAAGATCTGACAGAGACCCAGTACTTC
d_call: NA; clone_size: NA; v_call: TRBV5-8; j_call: TRBJ1-3; cdr3_aa: CASSVRGGNTIYF; cdr3_nt: TGTGCCAGCAGCGTCAGGGGTGGAAACACCATATATTTT
d_call: NA; clone_size: NA; v_call: TRBV9; j_call: TRBJ2-3; cdr3_aa: CASSAAYRTSTDTQYF; cdr3_nt: TGTGCCAGCAGCGCCGCATACCGGACTAGCACAGATACGCAGTATTTT
d_call: TRBD1; clone_size: NA; v_call: TRBV6-1; j_call: TRBJ2-5; cdr3_aa: CASSSGDRGREQYF; cdr3_nt: TGTGCCAGCAGTTCGGGCGACAGGGGGCGGGAGCAGTACTTC
d_call: TRBD2; clone_size: NA; v_call: TRBV6-1; j_call: TRBJ2-3; cdr3_aa: CASSEARGGSDTQYF; cdr3_nt: TGTGCCAGCAGTGAAGCGCGGGGGGGCTCAGATACGCAGTATTTT
d_call: NA; clone_size: NA; v_call: TRBV14; j_call: TRBJ1-3; cdr3_aa: CASSHSTGHSGNTIYF; cdr3_nt: TGTGCCAGCAGCCATTCTACAGGCCACTCTGGAAACACCATATATTTT